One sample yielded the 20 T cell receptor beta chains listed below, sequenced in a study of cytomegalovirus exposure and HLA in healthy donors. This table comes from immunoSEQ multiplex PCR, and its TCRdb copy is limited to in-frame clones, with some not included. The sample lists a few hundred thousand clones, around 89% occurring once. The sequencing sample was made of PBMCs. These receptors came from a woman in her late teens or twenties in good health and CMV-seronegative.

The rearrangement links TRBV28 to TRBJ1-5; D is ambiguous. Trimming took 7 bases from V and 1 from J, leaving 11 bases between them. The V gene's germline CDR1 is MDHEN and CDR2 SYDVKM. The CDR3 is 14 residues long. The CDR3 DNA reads TGTGCCAGCACCACATCGGGGAGCAATCAGCCCCAGCATTTT. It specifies CASTTSGSNQPQHF.

The CDR3 is CASSQDAGSYNEQFF. The CDR3 DNA reads as TGTGCCAGCAGCCAAGATGCGGGCTCCTACAATGAGCAGTTCTTC. This rearrangement joins TRBV4-2 to TRBJ2-1, with TRBD2 as a possible D gene (5 bases). Looked up from germline, CDR1 is LGHNA and CDR2 is YNFKEQ. The CDR3 consists of 15 residues. Trimming took off 0 bases at V and 0 bases at J, with 6 bases between the two ends.

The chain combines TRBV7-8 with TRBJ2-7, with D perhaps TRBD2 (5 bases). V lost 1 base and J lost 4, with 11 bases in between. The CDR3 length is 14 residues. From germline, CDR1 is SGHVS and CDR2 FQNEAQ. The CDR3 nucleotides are TGTGCCAGCAGCTTAGGAGGAGGCTGGTACGAGCAGTACTTC. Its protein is CASSLGGGWYEQYF.

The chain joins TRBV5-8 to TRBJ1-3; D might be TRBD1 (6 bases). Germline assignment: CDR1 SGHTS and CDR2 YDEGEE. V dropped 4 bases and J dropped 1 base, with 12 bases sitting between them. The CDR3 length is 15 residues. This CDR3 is CASSRGAGSGNTIYF. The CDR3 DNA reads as TGTGCCAGCAGCCGGGGGGCAGGGTCTGGAAACACCATATATTTT.

CDR3 amino acids: CASRPTGLETQYF. DNA for the CDR3: TGTGCCAGCAGACCAACAGGTCTTGAGACCCAGTACTTC. The chain couples TRBV28 to TRBJ2-5, with TRBD1 as a possible D gene (5 bases). Between the trimmed V and J ends, which lost 6 bases and 5 bases, there was a span of 13 bases. The CDR3 loop spans 13 amino acids. Looked up from germline, CDR1 is MDHEN and CDR2 is SYDVKM.

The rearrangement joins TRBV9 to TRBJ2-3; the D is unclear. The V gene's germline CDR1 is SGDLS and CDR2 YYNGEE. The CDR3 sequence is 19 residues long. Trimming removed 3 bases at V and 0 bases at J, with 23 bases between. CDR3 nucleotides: TGTGCCAGCAGCGCCCCCTTCAACTGGGCCGACCTTAGCACAGATACGCAGTATTTT. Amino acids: CASSAPFNWADLSTDTQYF.

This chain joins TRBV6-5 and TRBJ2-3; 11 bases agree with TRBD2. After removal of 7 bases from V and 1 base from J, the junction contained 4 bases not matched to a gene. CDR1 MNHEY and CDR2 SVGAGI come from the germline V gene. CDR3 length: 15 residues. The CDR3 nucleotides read TGTGCCAGCAAAACGGGACTAGCGGGCACAGATACGCAGTATTTT. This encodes CASKTGLAGTDTQYF.

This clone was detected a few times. CDR3: CASMTDSYGYTF. As DNA, the CDR3 is TGCGCCAGCATGACAGACTCCTATGGCTACACCTTC. V gene TRBV10-2 combines with J gene TRBJ1-2; D possibly corresponds to TRBD1 (5 bases). This CDR3 has 12 residues. Per the germline V gene, CDR1 is WSHSY and CDR2 is SAAADI. Trimming shortened V by 7 bases and J by 4 bases, and 10 bases separated the two germline ends.

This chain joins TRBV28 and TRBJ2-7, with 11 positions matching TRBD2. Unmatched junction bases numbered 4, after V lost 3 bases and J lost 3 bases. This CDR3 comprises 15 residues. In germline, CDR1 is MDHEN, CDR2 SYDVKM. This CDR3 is CASSFRLAGYYEQYF. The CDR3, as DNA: TGTGCCAGCAGTTTTCGACTAGCGGGATACTACGAGCAGTACTTC. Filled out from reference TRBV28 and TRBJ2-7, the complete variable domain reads DVKVTQSSRYLVKRTGEKVFLECVQDMDHENMFWYRQDPGLGLRLIYFSYDVKMKEKGDIPEGYSVSREKKERFSLILESASTNQTSMYLCASSFRLAGYYEQYFGPGTRLTVT.

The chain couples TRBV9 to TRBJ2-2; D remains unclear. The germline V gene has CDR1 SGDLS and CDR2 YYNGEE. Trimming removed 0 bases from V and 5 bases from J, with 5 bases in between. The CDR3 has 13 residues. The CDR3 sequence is CASSVELTGELFF. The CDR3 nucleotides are TGTGCCAGCAGCGTAGAACTTACCGGGGAGCTGTTTTTT.

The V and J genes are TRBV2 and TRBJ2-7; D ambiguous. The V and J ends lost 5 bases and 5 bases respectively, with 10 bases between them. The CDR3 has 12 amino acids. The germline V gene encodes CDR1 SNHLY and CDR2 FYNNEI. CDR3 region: CASSYKLNEQYF. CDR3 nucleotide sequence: TGTGCCAGCAGTTATAAGCTGAACGAGCAGTACTTC.

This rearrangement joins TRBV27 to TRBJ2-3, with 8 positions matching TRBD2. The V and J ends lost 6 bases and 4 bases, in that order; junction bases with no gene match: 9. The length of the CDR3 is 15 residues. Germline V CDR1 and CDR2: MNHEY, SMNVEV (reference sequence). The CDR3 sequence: CASSYGRAGADTQYF. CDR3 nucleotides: TGTGCCAGCAGCTACGGGAGGGCCGGGGCAGATACGCAGTATTTT.

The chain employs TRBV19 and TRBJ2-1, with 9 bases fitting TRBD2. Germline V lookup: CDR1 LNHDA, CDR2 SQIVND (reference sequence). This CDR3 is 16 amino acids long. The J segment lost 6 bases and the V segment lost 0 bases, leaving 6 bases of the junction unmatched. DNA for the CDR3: TGTGCCAGTAGTATAGAGGGAGTAGCGGGAGCCAATGAGCAGTTCTTC. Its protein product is CASSIEGVAGANEQFF.

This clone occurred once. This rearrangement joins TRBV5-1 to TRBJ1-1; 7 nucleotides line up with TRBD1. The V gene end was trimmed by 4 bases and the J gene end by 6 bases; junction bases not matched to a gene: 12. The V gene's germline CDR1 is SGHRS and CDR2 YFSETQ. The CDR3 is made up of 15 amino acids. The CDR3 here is CASSLDRIPSAEAFF. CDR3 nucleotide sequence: TGCGCCAGCAGCCTGGACAGGATTCCGAGCGCTGAAGCTTTCTTT.

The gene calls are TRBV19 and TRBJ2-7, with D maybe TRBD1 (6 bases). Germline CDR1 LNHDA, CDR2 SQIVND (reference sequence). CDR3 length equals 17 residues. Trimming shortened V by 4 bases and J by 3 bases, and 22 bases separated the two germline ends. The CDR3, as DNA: TGTGCCAGTAGTAGGAAAGCGGACAGCGCATCCTTCTACGAGCAGTACTTC. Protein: CASSRKADSASFYEQYF. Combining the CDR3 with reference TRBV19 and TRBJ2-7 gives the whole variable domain DGGITQSPKYLFRKEGQNVTLSCEQNLNHDAMYWYRQDPGQGLRLIYYSQIVNDFQKGDIAEGYSVSREKKESFPLTVTSAQKNPTAFYLCASSRKADSASFYEQYFGPGTRLTVT.

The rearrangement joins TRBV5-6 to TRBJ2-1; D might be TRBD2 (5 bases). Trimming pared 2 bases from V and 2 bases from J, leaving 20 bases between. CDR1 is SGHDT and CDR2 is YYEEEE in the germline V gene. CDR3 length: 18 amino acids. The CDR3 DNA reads TGTGCCAGCAGCTTCTCTGGGGTGGGCCCCGGGACCTACAATGAGCAGTTCTTC. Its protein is CASSFSGVGPGTYNEQFF.

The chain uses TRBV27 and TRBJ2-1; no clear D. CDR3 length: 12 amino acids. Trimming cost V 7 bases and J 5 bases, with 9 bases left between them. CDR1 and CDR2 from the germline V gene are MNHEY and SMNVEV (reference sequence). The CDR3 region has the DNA TGTGCCAGCATGGCACGGGACAATGAGCAGTTCTTC. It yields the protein CASMARDNEQFF.

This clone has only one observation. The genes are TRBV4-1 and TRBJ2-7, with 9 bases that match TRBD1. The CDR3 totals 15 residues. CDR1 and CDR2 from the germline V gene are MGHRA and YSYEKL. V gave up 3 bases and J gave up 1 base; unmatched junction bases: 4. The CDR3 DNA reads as TGCGCCAGCAGCCAGTCCGGGACAGGGTCCTACGAGCAGTACTTC. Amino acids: CASSQSGTGSYEQYF.

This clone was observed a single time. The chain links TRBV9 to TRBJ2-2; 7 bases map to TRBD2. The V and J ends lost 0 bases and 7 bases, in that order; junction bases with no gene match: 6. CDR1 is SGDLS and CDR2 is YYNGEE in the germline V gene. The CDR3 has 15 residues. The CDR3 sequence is CASSVATGEGGELFF. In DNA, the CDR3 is TGTGCCAGCAGCGTAGCTACGGGGGAGGGCGGGGAGCTGTTTTTT.

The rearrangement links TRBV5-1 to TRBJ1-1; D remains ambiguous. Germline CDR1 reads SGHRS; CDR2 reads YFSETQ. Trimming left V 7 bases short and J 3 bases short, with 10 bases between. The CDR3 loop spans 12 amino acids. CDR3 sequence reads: CASSPDYTEAFF. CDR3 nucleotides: TGCGCCAGCTCCCCCGACTACACTGAAGCTTTCTTT.